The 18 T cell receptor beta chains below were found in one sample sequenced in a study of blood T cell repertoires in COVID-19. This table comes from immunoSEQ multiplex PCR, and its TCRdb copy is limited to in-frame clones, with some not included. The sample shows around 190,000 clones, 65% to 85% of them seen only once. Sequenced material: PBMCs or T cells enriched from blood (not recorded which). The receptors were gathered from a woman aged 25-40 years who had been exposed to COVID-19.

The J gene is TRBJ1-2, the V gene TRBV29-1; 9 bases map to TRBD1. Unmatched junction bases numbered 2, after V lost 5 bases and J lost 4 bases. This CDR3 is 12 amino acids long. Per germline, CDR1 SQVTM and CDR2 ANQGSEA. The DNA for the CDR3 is TGCAGCGTTCGGACAGGGGTCTATGGCTACACCTTC. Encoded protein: CSVRTGVYGYTF.

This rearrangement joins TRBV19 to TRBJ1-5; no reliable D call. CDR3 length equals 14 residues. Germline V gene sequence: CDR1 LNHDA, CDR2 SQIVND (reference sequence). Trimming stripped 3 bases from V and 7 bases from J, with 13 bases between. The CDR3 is CASSMSPGEQPQHF. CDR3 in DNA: TGTGCCAGTAGTATGTCTCCGGGTGAACAGCCCCAGCATTTT. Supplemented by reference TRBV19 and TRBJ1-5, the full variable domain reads DGGITQSPKYLFRKEGQNVTLSCEQNLNHDAMYWYRQDPGQGLRLIYYSQIVNDFQKGDIAEGYSVSREKKESFPLTVTSAQKNPTAFYLCASSMSPGEQPQHFGDGTRLSIL.

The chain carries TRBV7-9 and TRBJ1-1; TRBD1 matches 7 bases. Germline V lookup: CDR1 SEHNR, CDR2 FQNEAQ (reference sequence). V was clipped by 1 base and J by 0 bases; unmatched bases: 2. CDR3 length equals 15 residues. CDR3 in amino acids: CASSLGTGMNTEAFF. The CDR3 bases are TGTGCCAGCAGCTTAGGGACAGGAATGAACACTGAAGCTTTCTTT.

The CDR3 nucleotides are TGTGCCAGCAGGGAGGTCAACACTGAAGCTTTCTTT. Translating gives CASREVNTEAFF. The chain carries TRBV7-9 and TRBJ1-1; D is ambiguous. Looked up from germline, CDR1 is SEHNR and CDR2 is FQNEAQ (reference sequence). V was clipped by 6 bases and J by 2 bases, with 7 bases between them. CDR3 length: 12 amino acids.

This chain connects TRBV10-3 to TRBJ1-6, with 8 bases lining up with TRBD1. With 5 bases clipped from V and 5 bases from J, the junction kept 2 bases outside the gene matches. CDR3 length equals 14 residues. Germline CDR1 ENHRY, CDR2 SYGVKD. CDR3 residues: CAISNRGNNSPLHF. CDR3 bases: TGTGCCATCAGTAACAGGGGGAATAATTCACCCCTCCACTTT.

CDR3 in amino acids: CASSQDWVVANTGELFF. CDR3 in DNA: TGCGCCAGCAGCCAAGACTGGGTGGTAGCTAACACCGGGGAGCTGTTTTTT. The chain links TRBV4-3 to TRBJ2-2; unclear D gene. This CDR3 is 17 amino acids long. V was cut by 0 bases and J by 2 bases, with 13 bases left in between. Germline lookup yields CDR1 LGHNA and CDR2 YSLEER.

CDR3 coding DNA: TGTGCCAGCAGCAGGGAAGGGGATTTGAACACTGAAGCTTTCTTT. Its protein is CASSREGDLNTEAFF. The chain carries TRBV25-1 and TRBJ1-1, with a weak D call TRBD1 (5 bases). The CDR3 covers 15 residues. With 6 bases removed from V and 0 bases from J, the gap between germline ends came to 14 bases. Germline loops: CDR1 MGHDK, CDR2 SYGVNS.

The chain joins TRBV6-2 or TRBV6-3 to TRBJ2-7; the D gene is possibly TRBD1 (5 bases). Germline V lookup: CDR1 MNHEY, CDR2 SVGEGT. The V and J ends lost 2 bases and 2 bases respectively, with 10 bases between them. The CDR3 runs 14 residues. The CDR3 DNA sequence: TGTGCCAGCAGTTACGGCCAGGGAACCTACGAGCAGTACTTC. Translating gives CASSYGQGTYEQYF.

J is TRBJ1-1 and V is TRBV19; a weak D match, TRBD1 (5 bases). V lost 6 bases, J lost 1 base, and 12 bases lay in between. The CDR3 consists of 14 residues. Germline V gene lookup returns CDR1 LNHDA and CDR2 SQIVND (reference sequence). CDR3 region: CASSRSDRNTEAFF. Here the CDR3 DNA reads TGTGCCAGTAGCCGTTCAGACAGGAACACTGAAGCTTTCTTT.

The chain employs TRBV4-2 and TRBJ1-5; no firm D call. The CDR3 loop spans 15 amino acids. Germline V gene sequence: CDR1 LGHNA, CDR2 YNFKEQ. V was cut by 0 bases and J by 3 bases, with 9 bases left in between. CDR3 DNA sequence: TGTGCCAGCAGCCAAGATTGGGAGGCCAATCAGCCCCAGCATTTT. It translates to CASSQDWEANQPQHF.

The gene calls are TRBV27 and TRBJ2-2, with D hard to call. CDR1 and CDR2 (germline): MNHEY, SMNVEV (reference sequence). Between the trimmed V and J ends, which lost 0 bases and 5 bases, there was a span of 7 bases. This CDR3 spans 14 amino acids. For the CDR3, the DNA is TGTGCCAGCAGTTTATCTCGGGTTACCGGGGAGCTGTTTTTT. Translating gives CASSLSRVTGELFF.

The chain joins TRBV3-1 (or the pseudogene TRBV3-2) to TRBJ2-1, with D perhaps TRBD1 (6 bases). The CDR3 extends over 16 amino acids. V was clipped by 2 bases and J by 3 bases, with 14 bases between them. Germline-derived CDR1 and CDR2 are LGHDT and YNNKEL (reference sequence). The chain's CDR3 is CASSQLEGDHYNEQFF. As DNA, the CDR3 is TGTGCCAGCAGCCAACTAGAGGGGGACCACTACAATGAGCAGTTCTTC.

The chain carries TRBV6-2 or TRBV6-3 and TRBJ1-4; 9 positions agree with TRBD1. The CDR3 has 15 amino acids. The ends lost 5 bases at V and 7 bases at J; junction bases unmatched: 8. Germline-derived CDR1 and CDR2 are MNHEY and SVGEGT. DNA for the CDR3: TGTGCCAGCAGTCGTCACAGGGGGCTACGTGAAAAACTGTTTTTT. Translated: CASSRHRGLREKLFF.

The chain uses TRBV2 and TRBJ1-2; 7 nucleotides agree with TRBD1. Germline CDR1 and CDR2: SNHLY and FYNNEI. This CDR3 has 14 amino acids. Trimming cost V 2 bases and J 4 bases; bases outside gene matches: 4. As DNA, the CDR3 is TGTGCCAGCAGTGAACAGGGGGTGAGCTATGGCTACACCTTC. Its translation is CASSEQGVSYGYTF. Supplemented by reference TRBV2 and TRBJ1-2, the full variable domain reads EPEVTQTPSHQVTQMGQEVILRCVPISNHLYFYWYRQILGQKVEFLVSFYNNEISEKSEIFDDQFSVERPDGSNFTLKIRSTKLEDSAMYFCASSEQGVSYGYTFGSGTRLTVV.

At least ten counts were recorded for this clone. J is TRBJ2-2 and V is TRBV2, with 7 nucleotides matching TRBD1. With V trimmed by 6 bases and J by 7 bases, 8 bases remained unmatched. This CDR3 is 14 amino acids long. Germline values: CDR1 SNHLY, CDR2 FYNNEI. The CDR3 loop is CASRTGSLGGELFF. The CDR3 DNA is TGTGCCAGCAGGACAGGGAGTTTGGGCGGGGAGCTGTTTTTT.

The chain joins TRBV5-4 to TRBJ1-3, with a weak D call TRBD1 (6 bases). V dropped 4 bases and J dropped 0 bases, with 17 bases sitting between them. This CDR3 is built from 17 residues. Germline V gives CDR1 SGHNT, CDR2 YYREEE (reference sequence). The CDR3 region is CASSLPQGSLSGNTIYF. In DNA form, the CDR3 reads TGTGCCAGCAGCCTTCCACAGGGATCTCTCTCTGGAAACACCATATATTTT.

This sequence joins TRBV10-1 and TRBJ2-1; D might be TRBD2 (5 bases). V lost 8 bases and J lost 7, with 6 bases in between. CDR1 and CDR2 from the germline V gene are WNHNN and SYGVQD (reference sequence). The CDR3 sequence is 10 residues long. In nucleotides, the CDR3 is TGCGCCAGCTGCGGGAATGAGCAGTTCTTC. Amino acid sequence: CASCGNEQFF.

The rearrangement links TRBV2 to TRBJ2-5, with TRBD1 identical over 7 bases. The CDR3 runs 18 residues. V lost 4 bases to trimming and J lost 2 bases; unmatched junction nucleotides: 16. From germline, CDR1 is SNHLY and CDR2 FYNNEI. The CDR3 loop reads CASSGPPTDRIKQETQYF. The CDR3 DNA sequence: TGTGCCAGCAGTGGGCCCCCCACGGACAGGATAAAGCAAGAGACCCAGTACTTC.